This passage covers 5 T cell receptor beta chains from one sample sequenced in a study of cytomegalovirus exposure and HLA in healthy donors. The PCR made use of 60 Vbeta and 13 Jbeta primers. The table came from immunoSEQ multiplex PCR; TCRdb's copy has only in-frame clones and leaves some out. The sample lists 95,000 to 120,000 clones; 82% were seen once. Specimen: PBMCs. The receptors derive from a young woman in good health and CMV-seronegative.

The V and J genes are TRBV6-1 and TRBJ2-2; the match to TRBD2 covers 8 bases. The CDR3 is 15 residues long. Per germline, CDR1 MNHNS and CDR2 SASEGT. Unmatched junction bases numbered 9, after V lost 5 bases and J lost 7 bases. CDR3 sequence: CASSRPGTRGGELFF. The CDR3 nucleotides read TGTGCCAGCAGTCGTCCCGGGACTAGGGGCGGGGAGCTGTTTTTT.

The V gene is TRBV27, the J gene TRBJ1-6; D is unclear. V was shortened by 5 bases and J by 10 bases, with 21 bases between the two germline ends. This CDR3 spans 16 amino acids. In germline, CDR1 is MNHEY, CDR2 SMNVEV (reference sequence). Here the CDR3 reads CASSIGRAGGYSPLHF. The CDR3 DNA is TGTGCCAGCAGTATAGGGCGGGCAGGCGGATACTCACCCCTCCACTTT.

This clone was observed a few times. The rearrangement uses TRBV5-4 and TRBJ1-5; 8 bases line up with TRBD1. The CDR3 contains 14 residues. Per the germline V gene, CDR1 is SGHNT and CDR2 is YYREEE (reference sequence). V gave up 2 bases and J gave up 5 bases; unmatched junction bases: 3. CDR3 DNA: TGTGCCAGCAGCTTTGGGACAGGCGATCAGCCCCAGCATTTT. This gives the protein CASSFGTGDQPQHF.

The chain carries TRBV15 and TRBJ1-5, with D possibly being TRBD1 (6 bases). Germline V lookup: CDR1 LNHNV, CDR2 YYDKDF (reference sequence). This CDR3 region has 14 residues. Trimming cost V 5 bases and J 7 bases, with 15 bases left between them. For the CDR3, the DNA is TGTGCCACCAGCGGAATGCGGGGGGGCCAGCCCCAGCATTTT. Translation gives CATSGMRGGQPQHF. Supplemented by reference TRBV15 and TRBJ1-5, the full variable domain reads DAMVIQNPRYQVTQFGKPVTLSCSQTLNHNVMYWYQQKSSQAPKLLFHYYDKDFNNEADTPDNFQSRRPNTSFCFLDIRSPGLGDTAMYLCATSGMRGGQPQHFGDGTRLSIL.

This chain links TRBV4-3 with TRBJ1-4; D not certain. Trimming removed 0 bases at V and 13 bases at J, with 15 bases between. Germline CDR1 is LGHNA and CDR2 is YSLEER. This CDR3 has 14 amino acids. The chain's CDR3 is CASSQDPLGGTLFF. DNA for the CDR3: TGCGCCAGCAGCCAAGACCCCCTCGGAGGTACACTGTTTTTT.